The subject of this entry is one T cell receptor beta chain. The sample comes from a study of blood T cell repertoires in COVID-19. Assay: immunoSEQ multiplex PCR; the TCRdb copy retains only in-frame clones and omits some. This table holds about 360,000 clones, around 86% found once. The CDR3 totals 14 residues. Germline V gene sequence: CDR1 SEHNR, CDR2 FQNEAQ (reference sequence). V was pared by 5 bases and J by 3 bases, with 4 bases of the junction left unmatched. The TCR sequence derives from a human donor in a cohort sampled during active COVID-19. Sequences were obtained from peripheral blood. The J gene is TRBJ1-5, the V gene TRBV7-9; 7 nucleotides match TRBD1. The CDR3 coding sequence is TGTGCCAGCAGCCGAGGGACAGTCAATCAGCCCCAGCATTTT. Protein product: CASSRGTVNQPQHF.